This is a list of T cell receptor beta chains from one sample in a study of vaccination effects on CD4 cells after COVID-19. Clones were read by immunoSEQ multiplex PCR, and TCRdb kept only the in-frame ones, dropping some. The data show some 39,000 clones, around 76% seen once. Their antigen targets remain unknown. Source: CD4+ T cells from PBMCs cultured without peptide, taken before COVID-19 vaccination. These receptors were collected from a human donor who received a COVID-19 vaccine. The CDR3 runs from the conserved cysteine through the conserved F or W. D genes are given only for firm matches. The listing skips clone size in some rows; elsewhere it reads once, few, many or a size class.

V: TRBV4-3
D: .
J: TRBJ1-1
size: .
CDR3: CASSHQRVGTEAFF
DNA: TGCGCCAGCAGCCACCAGAGGGTAGGAACTGAAGCTTTCTTT

V: TRBV28
D: .
J: TRBJ1-4
size: .
CDR3: CASGVSQGTNEKLFF
DNA: TGTGCCAGCGGGGTATCACAGGGAACTAATGAAAAACTGTTTTTT

V: TRBV10-1
D: .
J: TRBJ1-3
size: few
CDR3: CASGSGNTIYF
DNA: TGCGCCAGCGGGTCGGGAAACACCATATATTTT

V: TRBV2
D: .
J: TRBJ1-1
size: .
CDR3: CASRRTNTEAFF
DNA: TGTGCCAGCAGACGGACGAACACTGAAGCTTTCTTT

V: TRBV19
D: .
J: TRBJ2-1
size: once
CDR3: CASSMRGGAFSYNEQFF
DNA: TGTGCCAGTAGTATGAGAGGGGGGGCCTTCTCCTACAATGAGCAGTTCTTC

V: TRBV10-3
D: .
J: TRBJ2-5
size: .
CDR3: CAIKAEETQYF
DNA: TGTGCCATCAAAGCAGAAGAGACCCAGTACTTC

V: TRBV5-1
D: TRBD2
J: TRBJ2-1
size: .
CDR3: CASSYPPGLASYNEQFF
DNA: TGCGCCAGCAGCTACCCACCGGGACTAGCGTCCTACAATGAGCAGTTCTTC

V: TRBV14
D: .
J: TRBJ1-2
size: .
CDR3: CASSQVRGAFRDYTF
DNA: TGTGCCAGCAGCCAAGTACGTGGGGCGTTCCGTGACTACACCTTC

V: TRBV19
D: TRBD1
J: TRBJ2-1
size: .
CDR3: CASSDGQGAYNEQFF
DNA: TGTGCCAGTAGTGACGGACAGGGGGCCTACAATGAGCAGTTCTTC

V: TRBV9
D: .
J: TRBJ2-2
size: .
CDR3: CASSPPGADRGGELFF
DNA: TGTGCCAGCAGCCCCCCAGGGGCAGACCGGGGCGGGGAGCTGTTTTTT

V: TRBV18
D: TRBD1
J: TRBJ1-5
size: .
CDR3: CASSTGDFQPQHF
DNA: TGTGCCAGCTCTACAGGGGATTTTCAGCCCCAGCATTTT

V: TRBV5-1
D: .
J: TRBJ2-2
size: .
CDR3: CASNLPGTSTGELFF
DNA: TGCGCCAGCAATCTCCCTGGTACGTCCACCGGGGAGCTGTTTTTT

V: TRBV7-2
D: TRBD1
J: TRBJ2-3
size: .
CDR3: CASSLLGGGDTQYF
DNA: TGTGCCAGCAGCTTATTAGGGGGCGGAGATACGCAGTATTTT

V: TRBV15
D: .
J: TRBJ1-2
size: .
CDR3: CATTGMVGYTF
DNA: TGTGCCACCACTGGGATGGTTGGCTACACCTTC

V: TRBV7-2
D: .
J: TRBJ1-6
size: .
CDR3: CASSLAGAMNSPLHF
DNA: TGTGCCAGCAGCTTAGCAGGGGCGATGAATTCACCCCTCCACTTT

V: TRBV21-1
D: .
J: TRBJ1-4
size: .
CDR3: CASSTPGTDNEKLFF
DNA: TGTGCCAGCTCGACTCCAGGGACAGATAATGAAAAACTGTTTTTT

V: TRBV7-2
D: TRBD2
J: TRBJ2-2
size: .
CDR3: CASSSLAGYTGELFF
DNA: TGTGCCAGCAGCTCTTTAGCGGGGTACACCGGGGAGCTGTTTTTT

V: TRBV6-5
D: .
J: TRBJ2-1
size: .
CDR3: CASSYRPAGGNEQFF
DNA: TGTGCCAGCAGTTACCGTCCGGCAGGGGGGAATGAGCAGTTCTTC